This T cell receptor (beta chain) stems from a study of blood T cell repertoires in COVID-19. Across the whole study: Whether acute or convalescent, the COVID-19 samples came from the United States, Italy and Spain. The cDNA or gDNA used as material had been derived from T cells, B-cell-depleted T cells, or PBMCs.

Per the study methods: Counts of nucleated cells, estimated from reference gene primer amplification, were obtained. TCRdb keeps only in-frame clones here, not all; method: immunoSEQ multiplex PCR. For V, J and clone size, that table is used; D and trimming come from the DNA. The sample consists of roughly 280,000 clones, roughly nine tenths of them appearing once. The CDR3 is 13 residues long. Trimming removed 5 bases at V and 7 bases at J, with 15 bases between. The chain combines TRBV12-3 or TRBV12-4 with TRBJ2-7; D might be TRBD1 (6 bases). The sequence was collected from a man aged 50 or older with acute or convalescent COVID-19. The material sequenced was peripheral blood. CDR3 nucleotides: TGTGCCAGCAGTCCGGGACAACTCCAGGAGCAGTACTTC. Protein: CASSPGQLQEQYF.